This TCR beta chain was documented in a study of CD8 T cells in Susac syndrome. The CDR3 is 14 residues long. Germline V CDR1 and CDR2: SGHDT, YYEEEE. Sequencing targeted TCR beta in blood CD8+ and CD4+ T cells. TEMRA cells were FACS-enriched and CD8+ and CD4+ T cells negatively isolated. Turning to this clonotype: Its cognate antigen is unknown. An end of the junction differs from the germline gene, which may be a read error.

Findings and limits, study-wide: The study conceded that relatively few individuals underwent its TCR sequencing and HLA analysis.

Reverse transcription of roughly 0.45 to 1 ug RNA used random hexamers. Amplification of TCR beta CDR3 by immunoSEQ multiplex PCR spanned 54 Vbeta and 13 Jbeta. TCRdb re-called the immunoSEQ multiplex PCR reads with MiXCR, one entry per CDR3 protein. The repertoire holds about 47,000 distinct CDR3 sequences, roughly 92% seen once, with 0.4% to 0.5% in the top ten. What was sequenced was CD8+ T cells from PBMCs. The chain carries TRBV5-6 and TRBJ2-7, with 9 bases that match TRBD1. The origin of this receptor is a human donor in good health. CDR3 sequence: CASSLGDRAYEQYF. CDR3 bases: TGTGCCAGCAGTTTGGGGGACAGGGCCTACGAGCAGTACTTC. The whole variable domain, filled in from reference TRBV5-6 and TRBJ2-7, reads DAGVTQSPTHLIKTRGQQVTLRCSPKSGHDTVSWYQQALGQGPQFIFQYYEEEERQRGNFPDRFSGHQFPNYSSELNVNALLLGDSALYLCASSLGDRAYEQYFGPGTRLTVT.